These 5 T cell receptor beta chains were all obtained from the same sample, sequenced in a study of blood T cell repertoires in COVID-19 (dated by TCRdb to between 2020 and 2021). The receptor library was made with the immunoSEQ multiplex PCR assay. Entries here come from immuneACCESS through TCRdb and include only in-frame sequences with V and J called. Some clones fail to appear in such tables; in the studies checked, an unresolved V gene covers under half of the shortfall, and the cause of the remainder is unknown. The sample table records 75,000 to 100,000 clones; roughly 87% of these occur just once. The biggest ten clones account for about 4.2% of the sample. Sequencing was carried out using peripheral blood. The receptors originated from a man aged 70 or older with acute or convalescent COVID-19.

The rearrangement links TRBV14 to TRBJ2-3, with D possibly being TRBD2 (6 bases). The CDR3 covers 16 residues. The V end lost 4 bases, the J end lost 0 bases, and 14 bases lay between the germline ends. The germline gives CDR1 SGHDN, CDR2 FVKESK. The CDR3 sequence is CASSRLSGASTDTQYF. Here the CDR3 DNA reads TGTGCCAGCAGCCGCCTTAGCGGTGCTAGCACAGATACGCAGTATTTT.

J is TRBJ2-2 and V is TRBV6-6; TRBD1 aligns across 7 bases. The germline CDR1 and CDR2 sequences are MNHNY and SVGAGI (reference sequence). The V gene end was trimmed by 5 bases and the J gene end by 6 bases; junction bases not matched to a gene: 9. The CDR3 length is 15 residues. The CDR3 spells CASSSLGTVAGELFF. The CDR3 coding sequence is TGTGCCAGCAGTAGCCTCGGGACAGTTGCCGGGGAGCTGTTTTTT.

This chain joins TRBV7-8 and TRBJ2-5; TRBD2 is a possible D gene (5 bases). Per germline, CDR1 SGHVS and CDR2 FQNEAQ. Between the trimmed V and J ends, which lost 1 base and 4 bases, there was a span of 16 bases. The CDR3 covers 16 residues. CDR3 nucleotide sequence: TGTGCCAGCAGCTTAGAACGGCGGCTGAGGGTAGAGACCCAGTACTTC. Translation: CASSLERRLRVETQYF.

The V gene is TRBV6-5, the J gene TRBJ1-2; D is possibly TRBD1 (5 bases). Germline V gives CDR1 MNHEY, CDR2 SVGAGI. The CDR3 spans 13 residues. V lost 10 bases to trimming and J lost 8 bases, with 20 bases between them. The CDR3 sequence: CATPRSPGGGYTF. As DNA, the CDR3 is TGTGCCACTCCAAGATCGCCCGGGGGAGGCTACACCTTC.

J is TRBJ2-7 and V is TRBV7-2; the D is unclear. Trimming pared 4 bases from V and 0 bases from J, leaving 10 bases between. The CDR3 loop spans 14 amino acids. In germline, CDR1 is SGHTA, CDR2 FQGNSA. The CDR3 coding sequence is TGTGCCAGCAGCTCAAGCCCATTCTCCTACGAGCAGTACTTC. It yields the protein CASSSSPFSYEQYF.